This is a list of T cell receptor beta chains from one sample in a study of T cells after posttransplantation cyclophosphamide. Repertoires were generated with immunoSEQ multiplex PCR, while TCRdb's copy carries only in-frame clones and drops some. The sample yields 25,000 to 30,000 clones, more than 80% seen once. The sequencing input was PBMCs. These TCRs come from a man aged 50 to 59. CDR3s include the opening cysteine and the closing phenylalanine or tryptophan. The D gene is left open where the match is weak. A row's size may be missing; if present it is once, few, many or a size class.

V: TRBV11-3
J: TRBJ2-1
size: -
D: -
DNA: TGTGCCAGCAGCCCCTTAGCTTTCGAGCAGTTCTTC
CDR3: CASSPLAFEQFF

V: TRBV12-5
J: TRBJ2-3
size: -
D: TRBD1
DNA: TGTGCTAGTGCCCCGGGACAGGGCTCAGATACGCAGTATTTT
CDR3: CASAPGQGSDTQYF

V: TRBV7-2
J: TRBJ2-2
size: -
D: TRBD2
DNA: TGTGCCAGCAGCCCAGGGTTCTCCACTAGCGGGGGGACCGGGGAGCTGTTTTTT
CDR3: CASSPGFSTSGGTGELFF

V: TRBV11-1
J: TRBJ2-2
size: -
D: TRBD2
DNA: TGTGCCAGCAGCATGGGACTAGCGGGAGTTCGGACCGGGGAGCTGTTTTTT
CDR3: CASSMGLAGVRTGELFF

V: TRBV10-3
J: TRBJ2-1
size: -
D: -
DNA: TGTGCCATCAGTTCCAGCGACAGCTCCTACAATGAGCAGTTCTTC
CDR3: CAISSSDSSYNEQFF

V: TRBV7-8
J: TRBJ2-1
size: -
D: TRBD1
DNA: TGTGCCAGCAGCCCAAGACGGACAGGATTAAACAATGAGCAGTTCTTC
CDR3: CASSPRRTGLNNEQFF

V: TRBV11-3
J: TRBJ2-3
size: once
D: -
DNA: TGTGCCAGCAGCTTAGGGGACTTACAGGGCACAGATACGCAGTATTTT
CDR3: CASSLGDLQGTDTQYF

V: TRBV30
J: TRBJ1-2
size: -
D: -
DNA: TGTGCCTGGACCTTGGGCTATAACTATGGCTACACCTTC
CDR3: CAWTLGYNYGYTF

V: TRBV6-1
J: TRBJ1-5
size: -
D: -
DNA: TGTGCCAGCAGTGAACTCCGGAATCAGCCCCAGCATTTT
CDR3: CASSELRNQPQHF

V: TRBV14
J: TRBJ2-7
size: -
D: -
DNA: TGTGCCAGCAGCCAAGTACCCCCAGGGCAGGACGACTTCGAGCAGTACTTC
CDR3: CASSQVPPGQDDFEQYF

V: TRBV6-6
J: TRBJ2-7
size: -
D: TRBD2
DNA: TGTGCCAGCTCTGCTAGCGGATCCTACGAGCAGTACTTC
CDR3: CASSASGSYEQYF

V: TRBV6-5
J: TRBJ2-7
size: -
D: TRBD1
DNA: TGTGCCAGCAGAATGGACAGGGGGACCTACGAGCAGTACTTC
CDR3: CASRMDRGTYEQYF

V: TRBV18
J: TRBJ2-7
size: -
D: TRBD1
DNA: TGTGCCAGCTCACAGACAGGGGCCCAGGGCGAGCAGTACTTC
CDR3: CASSQTGAQGEQYF

V: TRBV6-5
J: TRBJ2-7
size: -
D: -
DNA: TGTGCCAGCAGTGATGGGTGGAGAACCTACGAGCAGTACTTC
CDR3: CASSDGWRTYEQYF

V: TRBV30
J: TRBJ1-2
size: -
D: -
DNA: TGTGCCTGGAGTGTTAGCCTTAACTATGGCTACACCTTC
CDR3: CAWSVSLNYGYTF

V: TRBV11-3
J: TRBJ2-1
size: -
D: TRBD2
DNA: TGTGCCAGCAGCTTGGGGCTAGCGGGAGGGCGGGATGAGCAGTTCTTC
CDR3: CASSLGLAGGRDEQFF

V: TRBV4-1
J: TRBJ2-6
size: -
D: -
DNA: TGCGCCAGCAGCCAAGATCCGAGCGCCTCTGGGGCCAACGTCCTGACTTTC
CDR3: CASSQDPSASGANVLTF

V: TRBV30
J: TRBJ1-1
size: few
D: -
DNA: TGTGCCTGGAACAGGGCTGCGAACACTGAAGCTTTCTTT
CDR3: CAWNRAANTEAFF

V: TRBV4-1
J: TRBJ2-6
size: -
D: -
DNA: TGCGCCAGCAGCCAAGAGGTCGCGGGGGCCAACGTCCTGACTTTC
CDR3: CASSQEVAGANVLTF

V: TRBV9
J: TRBJ1-1
size: once
D: -
DNA: TGTGCCAGCAGCGTCGAGATGAACACTGAAGCTTTCTTT
CDR3: CASSVEMNTEAFF

V: TRBV28
J: TRBJ1-5
size: -
D: TRBD1
DNA: TGTGCCAGCAGTTTGACAGGGAACAATCAGCCCCAGCATTTT
CDR3: CASSLTGNNQPQHF

V: TRBV5-8
J: TRBJ2-7
size: -
D: -
DNA: TGTGCCAGCAGCTTGGGTCGGAGAACCTACGAGCAGTACTTC
CDR3: CASSLGRRTYEQYF

V: TRBV19
J: TRBJ1-2
size: -
D: TRBD1
DNA: TGTGCCAGTAACCCTCGCCGACAGGGTTATGGCTACACCTTC
CDR3: CASNPRRQGYGYTF

V: TRBV5-1
J: TRBJ2-1
size: -
D: TRBD1
DNA: TGCGCCAGCAGCCCCACAGGGGCCCACAATGAGCAGTTCTTC
CDR3: CASSPTGAHNEQFF

V: TRBV7-8
J: TRBJ2-7
size: once
D: TRBD2
DNA: TGTGCCAGCACCCCAAGCGTAGCGGGGGCTGAGTACGAGCAGTACTTC
CDR3: CASTPSVAGAEYEQYF

V: TRBV19
J: TRBJ1-2
size: -
D: TRBD1
DNA: TGTGCCAGTAGGCCTCTCCGGGACAGGGGGCTTCGAGATGGCTACACCTTC
CDR3: CASRPLRDRGLRDGYTF

V: TRBV2
J: TRBJ2-1
size: -
D: TRBD1
DNA: TGTGCCAGCAACCGGGACAGGGGTCGGGATGAGCAGTTCTTC
CDR3: CASNRDRGRDEQFF